The 11 T cell receptor beta chains below were found in one sample sequenced in a study of shared clonotypes between healthy human individuals. Sequencing was performed with immunoSEQ multiplex PCR; in TCRdb, only in-frame clones are kept and a portion is missing. Of around 1.1 million clones in the sample, approximately 75% were seen once. The sample comprised memory CD4+ T cells from PBMCs. Subset in this sample: CD45RA-negative fraction. These receptors all come from a man younger than 30 in good health. Some clones in this sample may be carry-over from other donors' samples.

The chain joins TRBV15 to TRBJ1-1, with D possibly being TRBD1 (6 bases). The CDR3 is 12 amino acids. V was shortened by 1 base and J by 7 bases, with 7 bases between the two germline ends. CDR1 is LNHNV, CDR2 YYDKDF, per germline (reference sequence). The CDR3 DNA is TGTGCCACCAGCAGAGGACAGGTTGAAGCTTTCTTT. Its translation: CATSRGQVEAFF.

The V call is TRBV4-1, the J call TRBJ2-3; unclear D gene. The CDR3 runs 15 residues. Trimming took off 0 bases at V and 0 bases at J, with 7 bases between the two ends. Germline V gene sequence: CDR1 MGHRA, CDR2 YSYEKL. The DNA for the CDR3 is TGCGCCAGCAGCCAAGATGCAGGTAGCACAGATACGCAGTATTTT. Its protein is CASSQDAGSTDTQYF.

The gene calls are TRBV14 and TRBJ1-3, with no clear D. CDR3 size: 12 residues. V lost 4 bases and J lost 5, with 6 bases in between. In germline, CDR1 is SGHDN, CDR2 FVKESK. For the CDR3, the DNA is TGTGCCAGCAGCCCGACCAGAAACACCATATATTTT. Translated: CASSPTRNTIYF.

This chain links TRBV7-9 with TRBJ2-7; 11 bases agree with TRBD1. The CDR3 has 15 amino acids. CDR1 and CDR2 (germline): SEHNR, FQNEAQ (reference sequence). After removal of 4 bases from V and 5 bases from J, the junction contained 7 bases not matched to a gene. CDR3 region: CASSSRTGGFDEQYF. CDR3 DNA: TGTGCCAGCAGCTCGAGGACAGGGGGCTTCGACGAGCAGTACTTC.

The rearrangement joins TRBV5-1 to TRBJ2-3; maybe TRBD2 (5 bases). Germline CDR1 and CDR2: SGHRS and YFSETQ. V shed 3 bases and J shed 1 base, with 9 bases lying between them. The CDR3 contains 14 residues. CDR3 region: CASSWGEGTDTQYF. Written as DNA, the CDR3 is TGCGCCAGCAGCTGGGGAGAGGGCACAGATACGCAGTATTTT. The full variable domain, its missing parts supplied by reference TRBV5-1 and TRBJ2-3, is KAGVTQTPRYLIKTRGQQVTLSCSPISGHRSVSWYQQTPGQGLQFLFEYFSETQRNKGNFPGRFSGRQFSNSRSEMNVSTLELGDSALYLCASSWGEGTDTQYFGPGTRLTVL.

The table lists this clone with a few counts. The chain combines TRBV5-1 with TRBJ2-6; D possibly corresponds to TRBD1 (5 bases). V lost 3 bases and J 4 bases, leaving 17 bases between the germline ends. The length of the CDR3 is 17 residues. Germline V lookup: CDR1 SGHRS, CDR2 YFSETQ. CDR3 sequence: CASSSATQGSGANVLTF. The CDR3 coding sequence is TGCGCCAGCAGCTCCGCTACTCAGGGATCGGGGGCCAACGTCCTGACTTTC.

This clone was observed a few times. The chain combines TRBV4-1 with TRBJ1-5, with D perhaps TRBD1 (5 bases). CDR1 and CDR2 (germline): MGHRA, YSYEKL. Trimming took off 1 base at V and 0 bases at J, with 10 bases between the two ends. The CDR3 runs 16 residues. CDR3 in DNA: TGCGCCAGCAGCCAAGGGGGGAGTAATAGCAATCAGCCCCAGCATTTT. It encodes CASSQGGSNSNQPQHF.

The rearrangement joins TRBV7-9 to TRBJ2-3; no clear D. CDR3 size: 14 residues. V shed 3 bases and J shed 1 base, with 8 bases lying between them. The germline gives CDR1 SEHNR, CDR2 FQNEAQ (reference sequence). The CDR3, as DNA: TGTGCCAGCAGCTTCAATGGCGGCACAGATACGCAGTATTTT. This sequence encodes CASSFNGGTDTQYF.

The chain is built from TRBV29-1 and TRBJ2-4, with D perhaps matching TRBD1 (6 bases). The V end was cut by 0 bases, the J end by 0 bases, with 6 bases between. Germline assignment: CDR1 SQVTM and CDR2 ANQGSEA. The CDR3 length is 14 residues. The CDR3 nucleotides read TGCAGCGTTGAAGAGGACAGAGCCAAAAACATTCAGTACTTC. It yields the protein CSVEEDRAKNIQYF.

The chain joins TRBV19 to TRBJ1-5; TRBD1 is a possible D gene (5 bases). CDR1 is LNHDA and CDR2 is SQIVND in the germline V gene (reference sequence). The CDR3 is 15 residues long. V shed 2 bases and J shed 7 bases, with 15 bases lying between them. In DNA, the CDR3 is TGTGCCAGTAGTATAATGGTAGGGGTAGGACAGCCCCAGCATTTT. Translating gives CASSIMVGVGQPQHF. The complete variable domain, with remaining parts taken from reference TRBV19 and TRBJ1-5, reads DGGITQSPKYLFRKEGQNVTLSCEQNLNHDAMYWYRQDPGQGLRLIYYSQIVNDFQKGDIAEGYSVSREKKESFPLTVTSAQKNPTAFYLCASSIMVGVGQPQHFGDGTRLSIL.

The V and J genes are TRBV30 and TRBJ2-3; possibly TRBD1 for D (5 bases). Germline V gives CDR1 GTSNPN, CDR2 SVGIG (reference sequence). Trimming shortened V by 0 bases and J by 2 bases, and 9 bases separated the two germline ends. The CDR3 runs to 14 residues. CDR3 in amino acids: CAWSVQVHTDTQYF. The CDR3 coding sequence is TGTGCCTGGAGTGTACAGGTCCACACAGATACGCAGTATTTT.